The 13 T cell receptor beta chains in this list originate from one sample, sequenced in a study of blood T cells in healthy people across ages. Combining a sample-barcoded 5' primer with a J-beta primer mix, a second PCR ran for about 7 to 11 cycles. TCRdb reprocessed the 5' RACE reads with MiXCR, giving one entry per CDR3 protein. Seen here are over 1,500,000 distinct CDR3 sequences, around 48% observed once, and the top ten hold around 2.1%. Sample: blood. These receptors were obtained from a woman aged 40 to 55 in good health.

V gene TRBV6-1 combines with J gene TRBJ2-2, with 15 bases matching TRBD2. Germline-derived CDR1 and CDR2 are MNHNS and SASEGT. With V trimmed by 6 bases and J by 1 base, 6 bases remained unmatched. The CDR3 is 18 residues long. CDR3 sequence: CASRKGLAGGRNTGELFF. The CDR3 DNA is TGTGCCAGCAGGAAAGGACTAGCGGGGGGGAGGAACACCGGGGAGCTGTTTTTT.

The V call is TRBV20-1, the J call TRBJ1-1, with unresolved D. Germline values: CDR1 DFQATT, CDR2 SNEGSKA (reference sequence). This CDR3 region has 12 residues. Trimming took 3 bases from V and 2 from J, leaving 7 bases between them. The CDR3 sequence is CSASLRNTEAFF. The CDR3 DNA reads TGCAGTGCTAGTTTGCGTAACACTGAAGCTTTCTTT.

This clonotype was detected only once. This sequence joins TRBV6-1 and TRBJ1-2; 9 nucleotides align to TRBD1. Germline V gene sequence: CDR1 MNHNS, CDR2 SASEGT. The J segment lost 6 bases and the V segment lost 2 bases, leaving 7 bases of the junction unmatched. The CDR3 covers 15 residues. Written as DNA, the CDR3 is TGTGCCAGCAGTGAACAGGACAGGGGTATAGATGGCTACACCTTC. It specifies CASSEQDRGIDGYTF.

V and J are TRBV2 and TRBJ2-5; TRBD2 matches at 11 bases. Germline V gives CDR1 SNHLY, CDR2 FYNNEI. The CDR3 consists of 14 residues. V lost 7 bases and J lost 6; bases outside the gene matches: 7. CDR3 nucleotide sequence: TGTGCCAGCATGGGACTAGCGGCCAAAAAGACCCAGTACTTC. Translation gives CASMGLAAKKTQYF. Full variable domain (outside the CDR3, taken from reference TRBV2 and TRBJ2-5): EPEVTQTPSHQVTQMGQEVILRCVPISNHLYFYWYRQILGQKVEFLVSFYNNEISEKSEIFDDQFSVERPDGSNFTLKIRSTKLEDSAMYFCASMGLAAKKTQYFGPGTRLLVL.

The chain couples TRBV4-2 to TRBJ2-5, with TRBD2 identical over 13 bases. The J call is in doubt because the DNA end fits TRBJ2-7 better. The CDR3 consists of 18 residues. Germline values: CDR1 LGHNA, CDR2 YNFKEQ. For the CDR3, the DNA is TGTGCCAGCAGCCAAGATGGGACTAGCGGGGCACCTGGCGACGAGCAGTACTTC. This encodes CASSQDGTSGAPGDEQYF.

This sequence joins TRBV7-2 and TRBJ2-2; D gene uncertain. Germline-derived CDR1 and CDR2 are SGHTA and FQGNSA. The germline V and J ends were trimmed by 1 base and 2 bases, with 5 bases remaining between them. The CDR3 loop spans 14 amino acids. The CDR3 sequence: CASSLGLNTGELFF. CDR3 nucleotide sequence: TGTGCCAGCAGCTTAGGGCTAAACACCGGGGAGCTGTTTTTT.

The sample holds a few counts of this clonotype. The rearrangement links TRBV6-2 or TRBV6-3 to TRBJ2-1; no definite D call. Germline assignment: CDR1 MNHEY and CDR2 SVGEGT. The CDR3 loop spans 14 amino acids. V gave up 0 bases and J gave up 4 bases, with 7 bases separating them. CDR3 DNA sequence: TGTGCCAGCAGTTACTCGAAAGGGTACAATGAGCAGTTCTTC. As protein: CASSYSKGYNEQFF.

This clonotype occurred a few times. The genes are TRBV20-1 and TRBJ2-3, with unresolved D. The germline V gene encodes CDR1 DFQATT and CDR2 SNEGSKA (reference sequence). This CDR3 has 12 residues. Trimming removed 7 bases from V and 1 base from J, with 9 bases in between. This chain's CDR3 is CSVPTRTDTQYF. CDR3 in DNA: TGCAGTGTGCCGACGCGCACAGATACGCAGTATTTT.

This clonotype was observed once. V gene TRBV4-1 combines with J gene TRBJ2-1; D gene uncertain. Trimming took 0 bases from V and 2 from J, leaving 11 bases between them. The CDR3 is 16 residues long. Looked up from germline, CDR1 is MGHRA and CDR2 is YSYEKL. The DNA of the CDR3 is TGCGCCAGCAGCCAAGATCGTTCAGGTACCTACAATGAGCAGTTCTTC. Its translation: CASSQDRSGTYNEQFF.

This chain connects TRBV20-1 to TRBJ2-5, with D tentatively TRBD2 (7 bases). The CDR3 consists of 15 residues. V was pared by 0 bases and J by 4 bases, with 15 bases between. Germline-derived CDR1 and CDR2 are DFQATT and SNEGSKA (reference sequence). As DNA, the CDR3 is TGCAGTGCTAGAGAAAGGGGGGGGGCACGAGAGACCCAGTACTTC. Translation gives CSARERGGARETQYF.

The genes are TRBV27 and TRBJ2-7; no definite D call. The ends were cut back, 5 bases at V and 0 bases at J, with 17 bases in the middle. The CDR3 totals 16 residues. In germline, CDR1 is MNHEY, CDR2 SMNVEV (reference sequence). Here the CDR3 reads CASSPRAPLSSYEQYF. For the CDR3, the DNA is TGTGCCAGCAGTCCCAGAGCGCCCCTGAGCTCCTACGAGCAGTACTTC.

V gene TRBV20-1 combines with J gene TRBJ2-1; TRBD2 aligns across 7 bases. The length of the CDR3 is 14 residues. With 3 bases clipped from V and 4 bases from J, the junction kept 6 bases outside the gene matches. Germline V CDR1 and CDR2: DFQATT, SNEGSKA (reference sequence). DNA for the CDR3: TGCAGTGCTAGGCGTGGGGGGGGGTACAATGAGCAGTTCTTC. It specifies CSARRGGGYNEQFF.

The rearrangement links TRBV4-3 to TRBJ2-3, with D possibly matching TRBD1 (6 bases). The germline V and J ends were trimmed by 0 bases and 0 bases, with 7 bases remaining between them. Germline V gene lookup returns CDR1 LGHNA and CDR2 YSLEER. The length of the CDR3 is 15 residues. The CDR3: CASSQEDRSTDTQYF. As DNA, the CDR3 is TGCGCCAGCAGCCAAGAGGACAGAAGCACAGATACGCAGTATTTT.